This entry describes one TCR beta chain. The study ran its PCR with 60 Vbeta and 13 Jbeta primers. The data were produced by immunoSEQ multiplex PCR, yet TCRdb's version contains in-frame clones alone and is incomplete. The table has approximately 210,000 clones, over 60% seen once; the top ten hold 2.1%. The sample originates from a study of cytomegalovirus exposure and HLA in healthy donors. The receptor comes from a woman aged 25 to 39 in good health and CMV-seropositive. Sequenced input: PBMCs.

The chain's CDR3 is CASSVETSGITGEQFF. Here the CDR3 DNA reads TGTGCCAGCAGCGTAGAAACTAGCGGCATCACCGGAGAGCAGTTCTTC. The chain links TRBV9 to TRBJ2-1; 8 bases line up with TRBD2. The CDR3 contains 16 residues. Trimming cost V 0 bases and J 10 bases; bases outside gene matches: 12. The germline V gene encodes CDR1 SGDLS and CDR2 YYNGEE.